The 18 T cell receptor beta chains listed next were all sequenced from one sample in a study of blood T cell repertoires in COVID-19. This table comes from immunoSEQ multiplex PCR, and its TCRdb copy is limited to in-frame clones, with some not included. The sample has a few hundred thousand clones, roughly 88% seen once. Sequencing was done on a sample of peripheral blood. These receptors were collected from a woman in her seventies with COVID-19, enrolled during active disease.

The CDR3 DNA follows: TGTGCCAGCAGCTTCGTTCCTAGCGGGAGAAACTACGAGCAGTACTTC. Its protein is CASSFVPSGRNYEQYF. The genes are TRBV7-2 and TRBJ2-7; 10 bases agree with TRBD2. Looked up from germline, CDR1 is SGHTA and CDR2 is FQGNSA. J lost 3 bases, V lost 3 bases, and 8 bases had no gene match. CDR3 length: 16 amino acids.

Only a few counts were recorded for this clone. CDR3 DNA sequence: TGTGCCAGCAGTGAATTAAGGGGCTCTAGAGATTCACCCCTCCACTTT. Translating gives CASSELRGSRDSPLHF. This chain joins TRBV25-1 and TRBJ1-6, with a tentative D call TRBD1 (5 bases). Germline CDR1 is MGHDK and CDR2 is SYGVNS. This CDR3 region has 16 residues. The V and J ends lost 1 base and 8 bases respectively, with 15 bases between them.

The chain joins TRBV11-2 to TRBJ2-3; D is unclear. V was shortened by 4 bases and J by 5 bases, with 13 bases between the two germline ends. This CDR3 has 14 residues. The germline CDR1 and CDR2 sequences are SGHAT and FQNNGV. The CDR3 sequence is CASSSRIGIDTQYF. CDR3 DNA sequence: TGTGCCAGCAGCTCACGAATCGGTATAGATACGCAGTATTTT.

J is TRBJ1-4 and V is TRBV27; 8 positions agree with TRBD1. CDR1 and CDR2 from the germline V gene are MNHEY and SMNVEV (reference sequence). This CDR3 contains 14 residues. The junction had 5 bases not matched to a gene; V was cut back by 4 bases and J by 7 bases. CDR3 DNA: TGTGCCAGCAGTTCAGGGGGCGAGATTGAAAAACTGTTTTTT. As protein: CASSSGGEIEKLFF.

The chain links TRBV6-1 to TRBJ2-1; D may be TRBD2 (5 bases). V was clipped by 2 bases and J by 6 bases, with 11 bases between them. The CDR3 totals 14 residues. Germline V lookup: CDR1 MNHNS, CDR2 SASEGT. CDR3 bases: TGTGCCAGCAGTGAAACTAGTTTCCTCAATGAGCAGTTCTTC. As protein: CASSETSFLNEQFF.

This clone was observed once. The V gene is TRBV5-4, the J gene TRBJ2-1; 15 bases fit TRBD2. This CDR3 region has 14 residues. Germline-derived CDR1 and CDR2 are SGHNT and YYREEE (reference sequence). The J segment lost 12 bases and the V segment lost 3 bases, leaving 4 bases of the junction unmatched. DNA of the CDR3: TGTGCCAGCAGCTCGGGACTAGCGGGAGGCAGGCAGTTCTTC. Translated: CASSSGLAGGRQFF.

V usage is TRBV3-1 (or the pseudogene TRBV3-2) and J usage is TRBJ2-1; TRBD1 matches 7 bases. CDR1 is LGHDT, CDR2 YNNKEL, per germline (reference sequence). J was trimmed by 5 bases and V by 4 bases; bases with no gene match: 8. This CDR3 is built from 15 residues. The CDR3 region is CASSPFRTGNNEQFF. The CDR3 coding sequence is TGTGCCAGCAGCCCCTTTCGGACAGGCAACAATGAGCAGTTCTTC.

This chain joins TRBV7-3 and TRBJ1-2; no clear D. Per the germline V gene, CDR1 is SGHTA and CDR2 is FQGTGA. Trimming left V 4 bases short and J 8 bases short, with 14 bases between. The CDR3 contains 13 residues. The CDR3 DNA sequence: TGTGCCAGCAGCTCTCATGAGCGGAGGGGCTACACCTTC. This codes for CASSSHERRGYTF.

In its sample, this clone was seen once. The CDR3, as DNA: TGTGCTAGTGGTTTGGTATTGAGCGGGGGCGGCTATGGCTACACCTTC. Protein sequence: CASGLVLSGGGYGYTF. The chain carries TRBV12-5 and TRBJ1-2; weak D call: TRBD1 (6 bases). V lost 0 bases and J 4 bases, leaving 15 bases between the germline ends. The CDR3 totals 16 residues. Germline lookup yields CDR1 LGHNT and CDR2 FRNRAP.

V is TRBV3-1 (or the pseudogene TRBV3-2) and J is TRBJ2-1, with TRBD2 matching over 11 bases. V lost 1 base and J lost 8; bases outside the gene matches: 7. The CDR3 is made up of 16 amino acids. In germline, CDR1 is LGHDT, CDR2 YNNKEL (reference sequence). The CDR3 region is CASSQALAGVGDEQFF. CDR3 bases: TGTGCCAGCAGCCAAGCACTAGCGGGAGTCGGAGATGAGCAGTTCTTC.

The V and J genes are TRBV2 and TRBJ1-6, with 7 bases that match TRBD1. Trimming took 3 bases from V and 7 from J; bases not matched to a gene: 3. CDR3 length: 14 residues. Germline V gene data show CDR1 as SNHLY and CDR2 as FYNNEI. The CDR3 reads CASSDGTDNSPLHF. In DNA form, the CDR3 reads TGTGCCAGCAGTGACGGGACAGACAATTCACCCCTCCACTTT.

The J gene is TRBJ2-3, the V gene TRBV20-1; 9 bases fit TRBD2. The CDR3 spans 14 residues. Germline CDR1 and CDR2: DFQATT and SNEGSKA (reference sequence). After removal of 3 bases from V and 3 bases from J, the junction contained 4 bases not matched to a gene. The DNA for the CDR3 is TGCAGTGCTAGTGATAGCGGGAGAACAGATACGCAGTATTTT. Encoded protein: CSASDSGRTDTQYF.

The rearrangement links TRBV15 to TRBJ2-7; 9 bases line up with TRBD1. Per germline, CDR1 LNHNV and CDR2 YYDKDF (reference sequence). The CDR3 contains 16 residues. The J segment lost 4 bases and the V segment lost 0 bases, leaving 7 bases of the junction unmatched. The CDR3 reads CATSREMGQGLYEQYF. The CDR3 nucleotides read TGTGCCACCAGCAGAGAGATGGGACAGGGTTTGTACGAGCAGTACTTC.

This sequence joins TRBV7-2 and TRBJ2-7, with 8 bases aligning to TRBD2. CDR1 SGHTA and CDR2 FQGNSA come from the germline V gene. Unmatched junction bases numbered 8, after V lost 0 bases and J lost 7 bases. This CDR3 is built from 15 residues. In DNA, the CDR3 is TGTGCCAGCAGCTTAGCAGGGGCGGGAGGAGGGGAGCAGTACTTC. This codes for CASSLAGAGGGEQYF.

The chain joins TRBV27 to TRBJ1-5; TRBD1 aligns across 7 bases. This CDR3 contains 17 residues. Trimming at V came to 8 bases and at J to 2 bases, leaving 15 bases not matched to a gene. Germline CDR1 reads MNHEY; CDR2 reads SMNVEV (reference sequence). The CDR3 sequence: CASGPYTGVIGNQPQHF. DNA for the CDR3: TGTGCCAGCGGGCCGTATACAGGGGTAATTGGCAATCAGCCCCAGCATTTT.

This chain joins TRBV27 and TRBJ2-1, with 9 bases aligning to TRBD1. In germline, CDR1 is MNHEY, CDR2 SMNVEV (reference sequence). The V segment lost 3 bases and the J segment 3 bases; nucleotides outside the gene matches: 6. The CDR3 loop spans 16 amino acids. Here the CDR3 DNA reads TGTGCCAGCAGTTTTGGGGGACAGGGCCTCTACAATGAGCAGTTCTTC. It translates to CASSFGGQGLYNEQFF.

The chain has TRBV24-1 and TRBJ2-7, with TRBD2 matching 13 bases. Trimming cost V 4 bases and J 6 bases; bases outside gene matches: 8. CDR1 KGHDR and CDR2 SFDVKD come from the germline V gene. This CDR3 region has 16 residues. CDR3 region: CATSENTSGRGGEQYF. The CDR3 DNA reads TGTGCCACCAGTGAAAACACTAGCGGGAGGGGTGGCGAGCAGTACTTC.

The chain combines TRBV30 with TRBJ2-5, with D possibly TRBD2 on 5 matching bases. The V gene's germline CDR1 is GTSNPN and CDR2 SVGIG (reference sequence). This CDR3 spans 15 amino acids. Trimming removed 1 base at V and 1 base at J, with 13 bases between. The CDR3 sequence: CAWSGGSEPQETQYF. The CDR3 DNA is TGTGCCTGGAGTGGAGGGTCGGAACCCCAAGAGACCCAGTACTTC.